The 30 T cell receptor beta chains given below trace back to one sample, sequenced in a study of blood T cell repertoires in COVID-19. The method was immunoSEQ multiplex PCR; TCRdb's version includes in-frame clones alone and lacks a portion of them. There are approximately 26,000 clones in the sample; 90% occur only once, and about 1.8% lies in the top ten. The sample taken for sequencing was peripheral blood. These TCRs come from a woman aged 55-70 years with active COVID-19.

The chain recombines TRBV5-1 with TRBJ2-1; weak D call: TRBD2 (6 bases). This CDR3 has 11 amino acids. Germline CDR1 SGHRS, CDR2 YFSETQ. V was trimmed by 4 bases and J by 10 bases, leaving 9 bases between them. The CDR3 reads CASSSREEQFF. The CDR3 nucleotides are TGCGCCAGCAGCAGCCGGGAGGAGCAGTTCTTC.

This chain connects TRBV9 to TRBJ1-4; 9 nucleotides match TRBD1. In germline, CDR1 is SGDLS, CDR2 YYNGEE. V lost 7 bases, J lost 7 bases, and 8 bases stayed unmatched. The CDR3 sequence is 14 residues long. The CDR3: CASSPDRGGEKLFF. The DNA of the CDR3 is TGTGCCAGCTCCCCGGACAGGGGAGGTGAAAAACTGTTTTTT. The full variable domain, in which reference TRBV9 and TRBJ1-4 provide the parts outside the CDR3, is DSGVTQTPKHLITATGQRVTLRCSPRSGDLSVYWYQQSLDQGLQFLIQYYNGEERAKGNILERFSAQQFPDLHSELNLSSLELGDSALYFCASSPDRGGEKLFFGSGTQLSVL.

The chain has TRBV28 and TRBJ2-2, with D possibly TRBD2 on 6 matching bases. With 5 bases removed from V and 0 bases from J, the gap between germline ends came to 13 bases. The CDR3 has 16 amino acids. Germline V gene sequence: CDR1 MDHEN, CDR2 SYDVKM. The CDR3 loop reads CASSRRDFPNTGELFF. In DNA form, the CDR3 reads TGTGCCAGCAGTAGACGGGACTTCCCGAACACCGGGGAGCTGTTTTTT.

The chain uses TRBV7-9 and TRBJ1-6; no clear D. This CDR3 contains 13 residues. Germline assignment: CDR1 SEHNR and CDR2 FQNEAQ (reference sequence). Between the trimmed V and J ends, which lost 2 bases and 8 bases, there was a span of 7 bases. The CDR3 sequence is CASSLRVDSPLHF. DNA for the CDR3: TGTGCCAGCAGCTTACGAGTAGATTCACCCCTCCACTTT.

V and J are TRBV7-9 and TRBJ1-1; TRBD1 aligns across 7 bases. Germline values: CDR1 SEHNR, CDR2 FQNEAQ (reference sequence). V shed 3 bases, J shed 8 bases, and the junction held 6 bases outside the gene matches. The CDR3 is 13 amino acids. This CDR3 reads CASSFTGTAEAFF. The CDR3 DNA follows: TGTGCCAGCAGCTTCACCGGGACAGCAGAAGCTTTCTTT.

This chain links TRBV5-1 with TRBJ1-1, with TRBD1 matching 8 bases. The CDR3 covers 14 residues. With V trimmed by 5 bases and J by 1 base, 4 bases remained unmatched. Looked up from germline, CDR1 is SGHRS and CDR2 is YFSETQ. CDR3 coding DNA: TGCGCCAGCAGAGAGACAGGGGCGAACACTGAAGCTTTCTTT. Its translation: CASRETGANTEAFF.

The rearrangement joins TRBV19 to TRBJ2-4; TRBD1 is a possible D gene (6 bases). Trimming cost V 2 bases and J 0 bases, with 17 bases left between them. Germline V lookup: CDR1 LNHDA, CDR2 SQIVND (reference sequence). The CDR3 runs to 18 residues. Here the CDR3 reads CASSITGPSVIAKNIQYF. The CDR3 nucleotides read TGTGCCAGTAGTATAACAGGGCCGTCCGTGATAGCCAAAAACATTCAGTACTTC.

The rearrangement joins TRBV4-1 to TRBJ2-1; a possible D gene is TRBD1 (6 bases). The germline V gene encodes CDR1 MGHRA and CDR2 YSYEKL. This CDR3 is built from 15 residues. Trimming removed 4 bases at V and 15 bases at J, with 25 bases between. The CDR3 here is CASSLNRANNWRVFF. The CDR3, as DNA: TGCGCCAGCAGCCTAAACAGGGCGAATAATTGGAGAGTGTTCTTC.

This chain connects TRBV6-5 to TRBJ1-6; D might be TRBD1 (5 bases). Trimming left V 7 bases short and J 5 bases short, with 12 bases between. The CDR3 contains 14 residues. The V gene's germline CDR1 is MNHEY and CDR2 SVGAGI. CDR3 DNA: TGTGCCAGCACCCTGAGACAGAATAATTCACCCCTCCACTTT. Translating it yields CASTLRQNNSPLHF.

The rearrangement joins TRBV19 to TRBJ2-5; no reliable D call. Trimming left V 2 bases short and J 5 bases short, with 12 bases between. This CDR3 region has 14 residues. Germline loops: CDR1 LNHDA, CDR2 SQIVND (reference sequence). The CDR3 DNA follows: TGTGCCAGTAGTATACGTTCGACTGGGGAGACCCAGTACTTC. The encoded protein is CASSIRSTGETQYF.

V gene TRBV28 combines with J gene TRBJ1-4; maybe TRBD1 (5 bases). The CDR3 consists of 15 residues. Germline lookup yields CDR1 MDHEN and CDR2 SYDVKM. With 4 bases removed from V and 8 bases from J, the gap between germline ends came to 17 bases. The CDR3 reads CASSSPGGEGEKLFF. CDR3 in DNA: TGTGCCAGCAGTTCTCCCGGGGGGGAGGGAGAAAAACTGTTTTTT.

The chain recombines TRBV19 with TRBJ2-1; D unresolved. The V end lost 3 bases, the J end lost 7 bases, and 13 bases lay between the germline ends. CDR3 length equals 14 residues. The germline V gene encodes CDR1 LNHDA and CDR2 SQIVND (reference sequence). CDR3 amino acids: CASSIPPPRNEQFF. The CDR3 coding sequence is TGTGCCAGTAGTATTCCCCCCCCGAGGAATGAGCAGTTCTTC.

The chain carries TRBV19 and TRBJ2-2; D is possibly TRBD2 (5 bases). Germline CDR1 is LNHDA and CDR2 is SQIVND (reference sequence). Trimming cost V 7 bases and J 8 bases, with 11 bases left between them. The CDR3 loop spans 12 amino acids. Here the CDR3 reads CASTIGGGELFF. CDR3 in DNA: TGTGCCAGTACCATCGGCGGGGGGGAGCTGTTTTTT.

V usage is TRBV5-1 and J usage is TRBJ1-1; 10 bases fit TRBD1. V lost 3 bases to trimming and J lost 3 bases; unmatched junction nucleotides: 2. The CDR3 covers 14 residues. CDR1 SGHRS and CDR2 YFSETQ come from the germline V gene. The CDR3 sequence: CASSSGTGDTEAFF. Here the CDR3 DNA reads TGCGCCAGCAGCTCCGGGACAGGGGACACTGAAGCTTTCTTT.

The chain has TRBV4-2 and TRBJ2-7, with TRBD2 matching 9 bases. This CDR3 comprises 16 residues. The junction had 7 bases not matched to a gene; V was cut back by 2 bases and J by 2 bases. CDR1 is LGHNA and CDR2 is YNFKEQ in the germline V gene. The CDR3 region has the DNA TGTGCCAGCAGCCAACGATGGACTAGCGAGACCTACGAGCAGTACTTC. Amino acid sequence: CASSQRWTSETYEQYF.

The CDR3 DNA reads as TGTGCCAGCAGCCAGGACAGGGTTAGGGAGCAGTACTTC. Protein: CASSQDRVREQYF. The gene calls are TRBV7-8 and TRBJ2-7; 8 bases are a match to TRBD1. Germline V CDR1 and CDR2: SGHVS, FQNEAQ. After removal of 5 bases from V and 7 bases from J, the junction contained 7 bases not matched to a gene. The CDR3 is 13 amino acids.

The chain carries TRBV5-1 and TRBJ2-7; D gene unclear. Trimming pared 4 bases from V and 5 bases from J, leaving 19 bases between. The germline CDR1 and CDR2 sequences are SGHRS and YFSETQ. The CDR3 has 15 amino acids. The CDR3 here is CASSPMVSRGNEQYF. The CDR3 DNA sequence: TGCGCCAGCAGCCCAATGGTGTCTAGAGGTAACGAGCAGTACTTC.

The V and J genes are TRBV9 and TRBJ2-3, with D maybe TRBD2 (6 bases). Trimming removed 4 bases from V and 1 base from J, with 16 bases in between. CDR1 SGDLS and CDR2 YYNGEE come from the germline V gene. The CDR3 runs 16 residues. The chain's CDR3 is CASSTPLASGTDTQYF. CDR3 DNA: TGTGCCAGCAGCACCCCACTAGCTTCTGGCACAGATACGCAGTATTTT.

Turning to this clone: A read error may produce the germline difference seen at one junction end. The rearrangement links TRBV28 to TRBJ2-7; a possible D gene is TRBD1 (6 bases). CDR1 MDHEN and CDR2 SYDVKM come from the germline V gene. The CDR3 totals 14 residues. As DNA, the CDR3 is TGTGCCAGCAGTTTAGGGACAACCTCCCACGAGCAGTACTTC. It codes for CASSLGTTSHEQYF.

V usage is TRBV3-1 (or the pseudogene TRBV3-2) and J usage is TRBJ2-5; no definite D call. The CDR3 contains 12 residues. Trimming took 3 bases from V and 5 from J, leaving 7 bases between them. CDR1 and CDR2 from the germline V gene are LGHDT and YNNKEL (reference sequence). This CDR3 is CASSQGRETQYF. CDR3 nucleotides: TGTGCCAGCAGCCAGGGCCGGGAGACCCAGTACTTC.

This clone was observed a single time. The chain couples TRBV4-1 to TRBJ1-5; 11 positions agree with TRBD1. J was trimmed by 5 bases and V by 5 bases; bases with no gene match: 5. There are 15 residues in the CDR3. Germline V CDR1 and CDR2: MGHRA, YSYEKL. The CDR3 sequence is CASSWGTGGDQPQHF. The CDR3 DNA reads as TGCGCCAGCAGCTGGGGGACAGGGGGGGATCAGCCCCAGCATTTT.

For this clone: This sample also contains other DNA sequences that code for the same CDR3. The gene calls are TRBV28 and TRBJ2-7, with 10 bases matching TRBD1. Germline trimming cut 5 bases from V and 2 bases from J; bases unmatched to any gene: 3. The CDR3 sequence is 14 residues long. Germline V gene lookup returns CDR1 MDHEN and CDR2 SYDVKM. For the CDR3, the DNA is TGTGCCAGCAGTAGGACAGGGGGAACCTACGAGCAGTACTTC. It yields the protein CASSRTGGTYEQYF. Complete variable domain (other parts from reference TRBV28 and TRBJ2-7): DVKVTQSSRYLVKRTGEKVFLECVQDMDHENMFWYRQDPGLGLRLIYFSYDVKMKEKGDIPEGYSVSREKKERFSLILESASTNQTSMYLCASSRTGGTYEQYFGPGTRLTVT.

This clone was counted once. The genes are TRBV18 and TRBJ2-7; 8 nucleotides align to TRBD1. The CDR3 loop spans 15 amino acids. Germline lookup yields CDR1 KGHSH and CDR2 LQKENI. V shed 5 bases, J shed 7 bases, and the junction held 13 bases outside the gene matches. CDR3 DNA: TGTGCCAGCTCAACCGCCTTAGGCAGGGGGCAAGAGCAGTACTTC. Protein sequence: CASSTALGRGQEQYF.

The V and J genes are TRBV4-1 and TRBJ2-1; D is perhaps TRBD1 (6 bases). The CDR3 sequence is 12 residues long. V lost 6 bases, J lost 5 bases, and 8 bases lay in between. The germline V gene has CDR1 MGHRA and CDR2 YSYEKL. The CDR3 loop reads CASRYRDNEQFF. CDR3 DNA sequence: TGCGCCAGCAGGTACAGGGACAATGAGCAGTTCTTC.

This rearrangement joins TRBV6-5 to TRBJ1-2; 7 nucleotides match TRBD1. The CDR3 spans 15 residues. V lost 5 bases to trimming and J lost 4 bases; unmatched junction nucleotides: 10. Germline loops: CDR1 MNHEY, CDR2 SVGAGI. CDR3 in amino acids: CASSRSGQSIYGYTF. DNA of the CDR3: TGTGCCAGCAGTCGCTCGGGACAGTCCATCTATGGCTACACCTTC.

The V gene is TRBV11-3, the J gene TRBJ2-1; no definite D call. The ends were cut back, 1 base at V and 9 bases at J, with 16 bases in the middle. This CDR3 is built from 15 residues. Germline CDR1 is SGHNT and CDR2 is YENEEA. This CDR3 reads CASSLGRNPNTEQFF. CDR3 DNA: TGTGCCAGCAGCTTAGGTCGAAATCCCAACACTGAGCAGTTCTTC.

This clone was observed a single time. The chain uses TRBV15 and TRBJ1-1; a weak D match, TRBD1 (5 bases). The CDR3 sequence is 15 residues long. The V gene's germline CDR1 is LNHNV and CDR2 YYDKDF (reference sequence). V was cut by 1 base and J by 3 bases, with 12 bases left in between. CDR3 protein: CATSRGEGRDTEAFF. As DNA, the CDR3 is TGTGCCACCAGCAGAGGAGAGGGGAGGGACACTGAAGCTTTCTTT.

The chain couples TRBV28 to TRBJ2-1; D gene ambiguous. The CDR3 sequence is 14 residues long. Trimming cost V 3 bases and J 6 bases, with 12 bases left between them. The germline V gene encodes CDR1 MDHEN and CDR2 SYDVKM. The CDR3 DNA reads TGTGCCAGCAGTTTCTCTAGTAGTCCCAATGAGCAGTTCTTC. This encodes CASSFSSSPNEQFF.

V and J are TRBV28 and TRBJ2-7; D call uncertain. The CDR3 has 11 amino acids. CDR1 is MDHEN and CDR2 is SYDVKM in the germline V gene. The ends were cut back, 3 bases at V and 9 bases at J, with 9 bases in the middle. The CDR3 DNA is TGTGCCAGCAGTTTCGAGGCGTTGCAGTACTTC. Translation gives CASSFEALQYF. Based on the CDR3 plus reference TRBV28 and TRBJ2-7, the full variable domain is DVKVTQSSRYLVKRTGEKVFLECVQDMDHENMFWYRQDPGLGLRLIYFSYDVKMKEKGDIPEGYSVSREKKERFSLILESASTNQTSMYLCASSFEALQYFGPGTRLTVT.

This chain joins TRBV5-1 and TRBJ2-7; 9 positions agree with TRBD1. The J segment lost 6 bases and the V segment lost 2 bases, leaving 9 bases of the junction unmatched. The CDR3 totals 15 residues. Germline loops: CDR1 SGHRS, CDR2 YFSETQ. The CDR3 loop reads CASSFTGTGLVEQYF. CDR3 in DNA: TGCGCCAGCAGCTTTACCGGGACAGGGCTTGTCGAGCAGTACTTC.